Listed below are T cell receptor beta chains from one sample, sequenced in a study of CD8+CD57+ T cells in acquired aplastic anemia. From the reads, TCRdb called clonotypes with MiXCR, one entry per CDR3 protein. The sample shows about 420,000 distinct CDR3 sequences, about two thirds of them seen only once. Sequencing used sorted CD4+, CD8+, or CD8+CD57+ T cells (not recorded which) from PBMCs. Receptor source: a human donor in good health, serving as a control. Both conserved end residues are part of each CDR3. The D gene is left open where the match is weak. Clone size appears in some rows only: once, few, many, or a class for an expanded clone.

J,size,D,length,V,DNA,CDR3
TRBJ1-1,few,-,13,TRBV10-3,TGTGCCAGCAGTCGACCGAAGAACACTGAAGCTTTCTTT,CASSRPKNTEAFF
TRBJ1-3,once,-,12,TRBV10-3,TGTGCCCTCCGGACTTCTGGAAACACCATATATTTT,CALRTSGNTIYF
TRBJ2-7,-,-,16,TRBV5-1,TGTGCCAGCAGCTGGAATAGCGCGGCCCACTACTACGAGCAGTACTTC,CASSWNSAAHYYEQYF
TRBJ2-1,many,-,14,TRBV9,TGTGCCAGCAGCGTGGCAGGGGGGTGGAATGAGCAGTTCTTC,CASSVAGGWNEQFF
TRBJ1-1,-,-,15,TRBV12-3/TRBV12-4,TGTGCCAGCAGTTTTGGGGCGAGGGAGCACAATGAGCCTTTCTTT,CASSFGAREHNEPFF
TRBJ1-1,-,-,14,TRBV7-2,TGTGCCAGCAGCTTACAGCCAGTTAACACTGAAGCTTTCTTT,CASSLQPVNTEAFF
TRBJ2-7,-,-,19,TRBV7-8,TGTGCCAGCAGCTTACAGCGACTCCGCAATGAGCAGTTCGGCTACGAGCAGTACTTC,CASSLQRLRNEQFGYEQYF
TRBJ1-6,few,TRBD1,15,TRBV7-9,TGTGCCAGCAGCTATAACGGACAGGGCAATTCACCCCTCCACTTT,CASSYNGQGNSPLHF
TRBJ2-7,many,TRBD2,16,TRBV5-6,TGTGCCAGCAGCCCCCCCCCTACAGCGGGGGCCTACGAGCAGTACTTC,CASSPPPTAGAYEQYF
TRBJ2-7,-,-,16,TRBV5-1,TGCGCCAGCAGCCTTAGGCTAGGGTTGTACACATACGAGCAGTACTTC,CASSLRLGLYTYEQYF
TRBJ2-7,many,TRBD1,15,TRBV19,TGTGCCAGTAGTATTAGTCGACAGGGCCCATACGAGCAGTACTTC,CASSISRQGPYEQYF
TRBJ2-3,-,TRBD1,17,TRBV5-1,TGCGCCAGCAGCTTCCTTCCGAGACAGGGGGCCCCAGATACCCAGTATTTT,CASSFLPRQGAPDTQYF
TRBJ1-2,many,-,16,TRBV6-5,TGTGCCAGCAGTACCGGTGGCGGGGATTCACACTATGGCTACACCTTC,CASSTGGGDSHYGYTF
TRBJ2-7,-,-,12,TRBV5-4,TGTGCCAGCAGCTGGGGGGACGACGAGCAGTACTTC,CASSWGDDEQYF
TRBJ2-7,once,TRBD1,17,TRBV19,TGTGCCAGTAGTATAACTAGCCCGGACAGGGGGGCCTACGAGCAGTACTTC,CASSITSPDRGAYEQYF
TRBJ2-1,-,TRBD2,17,TRBV9,TGTGCCAGCAGCGGGCCGGGACTAGCGGGGGGGCTGAATGAGCAGTTCTTC,CASSGPGLAGGLNEQFF
TRBJ2-1,-,-,15,TRBV2,TGTGCCAGCAGTGGGGGGGCGGGGAACGTGGATGAGCAGTTCTTC,CASSGGAGNVDEQFF
TRBJ2-3,-,-,13,TRBV5-8,TGTGCCAGCAGACGGGTCACAGGCGATACGCAGTATTTT,CASRRVTGDTQYF
TRBJ1-2,-,-,13,TRBV10-3,TGTGCCATCAGTCTGACATGTACGGATGGCTACACCTTC,CAISLTCTDGYTF
TRBJ2-5,few,TRBD2,16,TRBV27,TGTGCCAGCAGGCGGGGCACAGCGGGGGGCCAAGAGACCCAGTACTTC,CASRRGTAGGQETQYF
TRBJ1-6,-,-,13,TRBV7-9,TGTGCCAGCAGCCCCCGCGGGCAAGGTACCCTCTACTTT,CASSPRGQGTLYF
TRBJ2-7,-,-,15,TRBV9,TGTGCCAGCAGCGTATCCACTGATACGCAGTACTTTCAGTACTTC,CASSVSTDTQYFQYF
TRBJ1-5,-,TRBD1,14,TRBV12-3/TRBV12-4,TGTGCCAGCAGCTGGACAGGGGGCGAACAGCCCCAGCATTTT,CASSWTGGEQPQHF
TRBJ1-2,many,TRBD1,15,TRBV19,TGTGCCAGTAGGACAAACAGGGGGCGATTAAATGGCTACACCTTC,CASRTNRGRLNGYTF